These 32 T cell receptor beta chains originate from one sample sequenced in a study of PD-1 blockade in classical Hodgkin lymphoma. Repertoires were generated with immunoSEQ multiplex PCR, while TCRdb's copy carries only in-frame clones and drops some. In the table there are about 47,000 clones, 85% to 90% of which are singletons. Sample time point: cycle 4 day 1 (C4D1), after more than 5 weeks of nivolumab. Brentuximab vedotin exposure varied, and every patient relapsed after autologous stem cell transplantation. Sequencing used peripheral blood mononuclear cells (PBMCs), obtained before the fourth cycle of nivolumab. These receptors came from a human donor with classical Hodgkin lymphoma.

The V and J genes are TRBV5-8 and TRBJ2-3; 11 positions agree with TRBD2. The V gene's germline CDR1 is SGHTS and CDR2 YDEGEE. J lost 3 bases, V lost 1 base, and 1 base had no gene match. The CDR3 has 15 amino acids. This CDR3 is CASSLRLAGTDTQYF. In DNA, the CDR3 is TGTGCCAGCAGCTTGAGACTAGCGGGAACAGATACGCAGTATTTT.

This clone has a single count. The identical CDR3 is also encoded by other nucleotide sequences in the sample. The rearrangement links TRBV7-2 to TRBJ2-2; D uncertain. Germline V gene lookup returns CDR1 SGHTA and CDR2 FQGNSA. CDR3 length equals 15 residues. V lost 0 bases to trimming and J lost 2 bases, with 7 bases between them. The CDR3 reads CASSLAGTNTGELFF. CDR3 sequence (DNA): TGTGCCAGCAGCTTAGCGGGTACTAACACCGGGGAGCTGTTTTTT.

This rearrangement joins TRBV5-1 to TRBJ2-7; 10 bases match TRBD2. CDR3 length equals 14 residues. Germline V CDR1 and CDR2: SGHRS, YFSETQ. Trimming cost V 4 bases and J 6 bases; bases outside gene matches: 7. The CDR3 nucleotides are TGCGCCAGCAGCGAACGAGCGGGAGGGAGCGAGCAGTACTTC. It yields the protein CASSERAGGSEQYF.

The CDR3 loop is CASRLTSGSSYEQYF. The CDR3 DNA follows: TGCGCCAGCAGACTCACTAGCGGCAGCTCCTACGAGCAGTACTTC. The chain couples TRBV4-1 to TRBJ2-7; 8 nucleotides agree with TRBD2. Germline V gene sequence: CDR1 MGHRA, CDR2 YSYEKL. J gave up 0 bases and V 6 bases, and 7 bases lay outside the gene matches. The CDR3 length is 15 residues.

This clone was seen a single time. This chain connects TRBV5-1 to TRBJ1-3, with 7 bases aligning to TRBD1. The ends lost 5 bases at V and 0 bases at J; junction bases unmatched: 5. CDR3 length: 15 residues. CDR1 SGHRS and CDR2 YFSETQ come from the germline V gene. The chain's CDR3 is CASRITGDSGNTIYF. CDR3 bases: TGCGCCAGCAGAATCACAGGGGACTCTGGAAACACCATATATTTT.

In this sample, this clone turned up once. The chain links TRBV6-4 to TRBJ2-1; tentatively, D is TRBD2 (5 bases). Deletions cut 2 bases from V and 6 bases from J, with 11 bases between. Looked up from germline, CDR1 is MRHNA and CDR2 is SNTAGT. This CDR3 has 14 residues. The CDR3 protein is CASSDLDYLNEQFF. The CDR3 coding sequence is TGTGCCAGCAGTGACCTCGACTATCTCAATGAGCAGTTCTTC.

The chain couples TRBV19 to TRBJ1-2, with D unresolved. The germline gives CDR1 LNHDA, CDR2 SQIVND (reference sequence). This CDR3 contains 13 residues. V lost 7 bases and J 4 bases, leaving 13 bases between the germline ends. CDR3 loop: CASTVPLAYGYTF. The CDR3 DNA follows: TGTGCCAGTACAGTACCGCTTGCCTATGGCTACACCTTC.

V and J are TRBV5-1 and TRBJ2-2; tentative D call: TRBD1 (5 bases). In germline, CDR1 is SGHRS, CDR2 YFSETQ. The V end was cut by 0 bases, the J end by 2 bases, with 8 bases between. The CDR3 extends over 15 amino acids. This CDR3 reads CASSLVQANTGELFF. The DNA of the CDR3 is TGCGCCAGCAGCTTGGTACAGGCTAACACCGGGGAGCTGTTTTTT.

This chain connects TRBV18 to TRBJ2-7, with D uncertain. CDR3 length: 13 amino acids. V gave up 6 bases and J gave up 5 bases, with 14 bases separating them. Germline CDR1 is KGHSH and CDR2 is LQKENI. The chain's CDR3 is CASSPIRSDEQYF. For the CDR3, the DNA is TGTGCCAGCTCCCCTATACGGTCTGACGAGCAGTACTTC.

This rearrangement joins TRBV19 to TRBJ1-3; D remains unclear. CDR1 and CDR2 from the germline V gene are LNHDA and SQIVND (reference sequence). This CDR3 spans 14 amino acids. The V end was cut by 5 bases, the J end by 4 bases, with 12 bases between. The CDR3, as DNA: TGTGCCAGTAGTCCCTGGGAGCTAGGAAACACCATATATTTT. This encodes CASSPWELGNTIYF.

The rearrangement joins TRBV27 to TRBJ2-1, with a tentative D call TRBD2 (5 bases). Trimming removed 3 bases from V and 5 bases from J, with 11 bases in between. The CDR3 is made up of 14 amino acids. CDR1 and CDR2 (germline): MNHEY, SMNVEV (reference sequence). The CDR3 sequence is CASSFDYWDNEQFF. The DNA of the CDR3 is TGTGCCAGCAGTTTTGACTACTGGGACAATGAGCAGTTCTTC.

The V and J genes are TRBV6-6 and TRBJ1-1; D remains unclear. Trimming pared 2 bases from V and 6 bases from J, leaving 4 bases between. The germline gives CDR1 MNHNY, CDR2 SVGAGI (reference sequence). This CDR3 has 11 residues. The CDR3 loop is CASSYRPEAFF. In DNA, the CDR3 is TGTGCCAGCAGTTACCGCCCTGAAGCTTTCTTT.

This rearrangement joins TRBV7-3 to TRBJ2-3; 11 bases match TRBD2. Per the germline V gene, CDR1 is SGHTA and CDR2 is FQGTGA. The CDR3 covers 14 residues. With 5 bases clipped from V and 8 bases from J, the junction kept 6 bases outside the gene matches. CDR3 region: CASSLKGLAGTQYF. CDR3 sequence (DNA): TGTGCCAGCAGCCTAAAAGGACTAGCGGGTACGCAGTATTTT.

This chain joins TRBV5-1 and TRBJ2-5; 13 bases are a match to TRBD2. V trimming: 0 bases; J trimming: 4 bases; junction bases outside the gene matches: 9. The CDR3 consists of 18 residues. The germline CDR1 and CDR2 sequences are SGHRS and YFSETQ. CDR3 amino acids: CASSLAGLAGVYRETQYF. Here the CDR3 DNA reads TGCGCCAGCAGCTTGGCCGGACTAGCGGGAGTTTATCGAGAGACCCAGTACTTC.

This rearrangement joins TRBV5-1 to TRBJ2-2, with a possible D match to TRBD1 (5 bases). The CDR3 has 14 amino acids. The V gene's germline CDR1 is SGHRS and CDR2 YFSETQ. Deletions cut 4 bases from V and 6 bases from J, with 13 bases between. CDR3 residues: CASSLMVGPGELFF. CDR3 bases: TGCGCCAGCAGCCTAATGGTGGGGCCCGGGGAGCTGTTTTTT.

CDR3 nucleotides: TGTGCCAGCAGCCTCGGACTTTCCTACGAGCAGTACTTC. This encodes CASSLGLSYEQYF. V usage is TRBV6-5 and J usage is TRBJ2-7; tentative D call: TRBD2 (5 bases). CDR3 length: 13 amino acids. Trimming left V 6 bases short and J 1 base short, with 10 bases between. The V gene's germline CDR1 is MNHEY and CDR2 SVGAGI.

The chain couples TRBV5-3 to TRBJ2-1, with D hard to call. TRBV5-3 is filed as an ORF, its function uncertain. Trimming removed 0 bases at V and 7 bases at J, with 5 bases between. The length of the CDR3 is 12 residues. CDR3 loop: CARSLARNEQFF. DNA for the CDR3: TGTGCCAGAAGCTTGGCCAGGAATGAGCAGTTCTTC.

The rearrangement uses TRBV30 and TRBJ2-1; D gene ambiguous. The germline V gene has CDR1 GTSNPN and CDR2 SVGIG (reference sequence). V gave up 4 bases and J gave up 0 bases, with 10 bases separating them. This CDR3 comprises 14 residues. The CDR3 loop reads CAWTPFVSYNEQFF. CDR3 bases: TGTGCCTGGACCCCTTTCGTCTCCTACAATGAGCAGTTCTTC.

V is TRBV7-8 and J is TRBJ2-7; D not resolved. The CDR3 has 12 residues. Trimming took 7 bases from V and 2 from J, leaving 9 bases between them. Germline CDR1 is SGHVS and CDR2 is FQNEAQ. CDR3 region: CASKVNAYEQYF. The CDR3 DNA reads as TGTGCCAGCAAAGTTAACGCCTACGAGCAGTACTTC.

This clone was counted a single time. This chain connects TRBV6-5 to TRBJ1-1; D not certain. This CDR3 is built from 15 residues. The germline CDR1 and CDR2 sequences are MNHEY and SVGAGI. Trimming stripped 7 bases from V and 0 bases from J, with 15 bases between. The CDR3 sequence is CASTAEDPVNTEAFF. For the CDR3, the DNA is TGTGCCAGCACGGCGGAGGACCCCGTGAACACTGAAGCTTTCTTT.

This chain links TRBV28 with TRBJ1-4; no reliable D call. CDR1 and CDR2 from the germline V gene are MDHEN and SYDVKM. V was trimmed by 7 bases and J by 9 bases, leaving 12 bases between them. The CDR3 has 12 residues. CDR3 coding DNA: TGTGCCAGCATGGAGGAGGCGCAAAAACTGTTTTTT. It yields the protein CASMEEAQKLFF.

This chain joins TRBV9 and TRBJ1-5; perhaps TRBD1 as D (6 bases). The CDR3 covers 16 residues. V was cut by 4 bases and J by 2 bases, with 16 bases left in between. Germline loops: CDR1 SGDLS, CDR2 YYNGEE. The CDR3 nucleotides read TGTGCCAGCAGCCGCGGTACAGGGTTTGGCAATCAGCCCCAGCATTTT. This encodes CASSRGTGFGNQPQHF.

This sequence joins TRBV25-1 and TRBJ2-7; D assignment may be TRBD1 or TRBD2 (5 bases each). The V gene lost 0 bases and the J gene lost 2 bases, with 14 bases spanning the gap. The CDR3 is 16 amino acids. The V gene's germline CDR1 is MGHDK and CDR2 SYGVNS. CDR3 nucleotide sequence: TGTGCCAGCAGTGAATATCCGAGGGGATCCGCCTACGAGCAGTACTTC. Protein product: CASSEYPRGSAYEQYF.

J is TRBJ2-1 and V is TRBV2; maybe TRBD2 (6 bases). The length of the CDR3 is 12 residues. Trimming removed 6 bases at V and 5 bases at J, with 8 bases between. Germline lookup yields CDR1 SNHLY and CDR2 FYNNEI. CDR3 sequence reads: CASSGRNNEQFF. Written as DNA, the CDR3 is TGTGCCAGCAGCGGGAGAAACAATGAGCAGTTCTTC.

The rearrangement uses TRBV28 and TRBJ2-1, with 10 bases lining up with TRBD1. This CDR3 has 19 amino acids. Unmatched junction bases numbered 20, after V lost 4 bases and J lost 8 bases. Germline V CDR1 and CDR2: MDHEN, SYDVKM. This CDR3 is CASSSFMGTGVARVYEQFF. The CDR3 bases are TGTGCCAGCAGTTCTTTTATGGGGACAGGGGTTGCGCGGGTCTATGAGCAGTTCTTC.

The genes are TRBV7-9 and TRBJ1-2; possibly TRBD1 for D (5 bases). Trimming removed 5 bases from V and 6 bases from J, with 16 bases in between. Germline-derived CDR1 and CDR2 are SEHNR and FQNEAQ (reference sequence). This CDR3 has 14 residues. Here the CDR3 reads CASSPPAGIHGYTF. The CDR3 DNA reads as TGTGCCAGCAGCCCTCCGGCAGGGATACATGGCTACACCTTC.

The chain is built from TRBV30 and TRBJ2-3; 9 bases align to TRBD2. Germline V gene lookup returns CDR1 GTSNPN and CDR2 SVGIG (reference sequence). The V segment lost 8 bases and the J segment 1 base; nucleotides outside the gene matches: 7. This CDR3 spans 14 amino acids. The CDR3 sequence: CARKREVGTDTQYF. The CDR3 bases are TGTGCCCGGAAGCGGGAGGTTGGCACAGATACGCAGTATTTT.

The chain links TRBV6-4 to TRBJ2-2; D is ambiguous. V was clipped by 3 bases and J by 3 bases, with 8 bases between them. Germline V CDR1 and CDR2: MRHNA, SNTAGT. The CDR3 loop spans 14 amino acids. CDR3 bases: TGTGCCAGCAGTGAAGGCGAACACACCGGGGAGCTGTTTTTT. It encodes CASSEGEHTGELFF.

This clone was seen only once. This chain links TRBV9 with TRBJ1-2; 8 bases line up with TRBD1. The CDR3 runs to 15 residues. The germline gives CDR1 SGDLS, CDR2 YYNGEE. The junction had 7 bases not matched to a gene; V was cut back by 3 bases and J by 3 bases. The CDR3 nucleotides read TGTGCCAGCAGCGCCCGACAGGGGCTCCACTATGGCTACACCTTC. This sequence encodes CASSARQGLHYGYTF.

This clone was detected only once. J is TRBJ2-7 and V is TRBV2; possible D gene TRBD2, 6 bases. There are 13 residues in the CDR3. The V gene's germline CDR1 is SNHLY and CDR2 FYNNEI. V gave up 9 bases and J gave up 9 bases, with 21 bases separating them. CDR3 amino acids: CARQIATGVGQYF. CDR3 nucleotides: TGTGCCAGACAGATTGCTACGGGGGTTGGGCAGTACTTC.

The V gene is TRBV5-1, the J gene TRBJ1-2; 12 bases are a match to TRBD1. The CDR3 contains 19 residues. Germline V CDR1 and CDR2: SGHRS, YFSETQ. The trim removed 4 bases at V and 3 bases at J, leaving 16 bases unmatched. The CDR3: CASSLDARGTGGEDYGYTF. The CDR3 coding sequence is TGCGCCAGCAGCCTAGATGCCCGCGGGACAGGGGGCGAGGACTATGGCTACACCTTC.

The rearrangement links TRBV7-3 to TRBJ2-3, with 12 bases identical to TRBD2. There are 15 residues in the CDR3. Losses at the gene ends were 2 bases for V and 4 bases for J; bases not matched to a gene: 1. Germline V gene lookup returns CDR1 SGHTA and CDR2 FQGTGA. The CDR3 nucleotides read TGTGCCAGCAGCTTACTAGCGGGAGGGCCAGATACGCAGTATTTT. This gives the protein CASSLLAGGPDTQYF.